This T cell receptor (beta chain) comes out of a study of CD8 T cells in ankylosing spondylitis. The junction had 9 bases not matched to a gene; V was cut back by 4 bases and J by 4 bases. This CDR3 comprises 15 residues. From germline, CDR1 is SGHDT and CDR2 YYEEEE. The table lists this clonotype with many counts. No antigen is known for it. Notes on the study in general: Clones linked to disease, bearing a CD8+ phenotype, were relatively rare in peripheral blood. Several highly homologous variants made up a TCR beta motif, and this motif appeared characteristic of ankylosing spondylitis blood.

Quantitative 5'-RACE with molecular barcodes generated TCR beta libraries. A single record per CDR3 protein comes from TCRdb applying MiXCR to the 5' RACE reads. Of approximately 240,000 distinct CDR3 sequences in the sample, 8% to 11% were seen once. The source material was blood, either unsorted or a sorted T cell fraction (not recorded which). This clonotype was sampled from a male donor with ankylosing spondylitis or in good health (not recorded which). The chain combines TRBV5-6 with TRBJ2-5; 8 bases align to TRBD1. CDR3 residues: CASSIRDRPLETQYF. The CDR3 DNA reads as TGTGCCAGCAGCATCCGGGACAGGCCATTAGAGACCCAGTACTTC.